The 10 T cell receptor beta chains reported below all come from one sample, sequenced in a study of blood T cell repertoires in COVID-19. The data were produced by immunoSEQ multiplex PCR, yet TCRdb's version contains in-frame clones alone and is incomplete. Of 150,000 to 180,000 clones listed, approximately 80% are singletons. What was sequenced was peripheral blood. Receptors were obtained from a woman aged 55-69 years with COVID-19, enrolled during active disease.

V is TRBV6-5 and J is TRBJ1-2; D call uncertain. Trimming left V 6 bases short and J 2 bases short, with 13 bases between. The CDR3 is made up of 14 amino acids. Germline assignment: CDR1 MNHEY and CDR2 SVGAGI. CDR3 amino acids: CASRYLAPNYGYTF. The DNA for the CDR3 is TGTGCCAGCAGATACCTAGCCCCAAACTATGGCTACACCTTC.

V is TRBV19 and J is TRBJ1-1, with a tentative D call TRBD1 (6 bases). The germline V and J ends were trimmed by 3 bases and 4 bases, with 9 bases remaining between them. The CDR3 loop spans 13 amino acids. Germline V lookup: CDR1 LNHDA, CDR2 SQIVND (reference sequence). Here the CDR3 reads CASSMSGVTEAFF. For the CDR3, the DNA is TGTGCCAGTAGTATGTCAGGGGTCACTGAAGCTTTCTTT.

The V call is TRBV6-6, the J call TRBJ2-1; a possible D gene is TRBD2 (5 bases). The V gene lost 7 bases and the J gene lost 0 bases, with 10 bases spanning the gap. This CDR3 is 14 amino acids long. Germline V gene lookup returns CDR1 MNHNY and CDR2 SVGAGI (reference sequence). The CDR3, as DNA: TGTGCCAGCAAGCCGGACTTCTCCTACAATGAGCAGTTCTTC. Residues: CASKPDFSYNEQFF.

The rearrangement links TRBV29-1 to TRBJ2-2; 8 positions match TRBD1. Per germline, CDR1 SQVTM and CDR2 ANQGSEA. V gave up 3 bases and J gave up 5 bases; unmatched junction bases: 2. The CDR3 has 13 amino acids. The CDR3 DNA sequence: TGCAGCGTTGACAGGGGGCGAACCGGGGAGCTGTTTTTT. Its protein product is CSVDRGRTGELFF.

V is TRBV5-1 and J is TRBJ2-5; TRBD2 is a possible D gene (5 bases). CDR3 length: 13 residues. Trimming removed 4 bases at V and 5 bases at J, with 12 bases between. In germline, CDR1 is SGHRS, CDR2 YFSETQ. The CDR3 bases are TGCGCCAGCAGCCTACTAGTTCTGGAGACCCAGTACTTC. Protein sequence: CASSLLVLETQYF.

CDR3 loop: CASSLAFRTGHSNQPQHF. CDR3 sequence (DNA): TGTGCCAGCAGCTTAGCATTTCGGACAGGCCATAGCAATCAGCCCCAGCATTTT. The chain has TRBV7-9 and TRBJ1-5, with 7 bases fitting TRBD1. V was clipped by 0 bases and J by 0 bases; unmatched bases: 8. This CDR3 has 18 amino acids. Germline V gene lookup returns CDR1 SEHNR and CDR2 FQNEAQ (reference sequence).

V usage is TRBV3-1 (or the pseudogene TRBV3-2) and J usage is TRBJ2-5; 8 bases are a match to TRBD1. Germline CDR1 is LGHDT and CDR2 is YNNKEL (reference sequence). The CDR3 consists of 15 residues. With 7 bases clipped from V and 2 bases from J, the junction kept 9 bases outside the gene matches. CDR3: CASTQGAQGQETQYF. The CDR3, as DNA: TGTGCCAGCACCCAGGGGGCTCAGGGGCAAGAGACCCAGTACTTC.

CDR3 DNA: TGTGCCAGCAGCTTTATAGCGGGGTCCGGGAGGGGGCTCTACAATGAGCAGTTCTTC. This gives the protein CASSFIAGSGRGLYNEQFF. This chain joins TRBV3-1 (or the pseudogene TRBV3-2) and TRBJ2-1; a possible D gene is TRBD2 (8 bases). The CDR3 consists of 19 residues. Trimming pared 5 bases from V and 3 bases from J, leaving 26 bases between. Germline CDR1 reads LGHDT; CDR2 reads YNNKEL (reference sequence).

This rearrangement joins TRBV14 to TRBJ1-1, with D possibly being TRBD1 (5 bases). CDR1 is SGHDN and CDR2 is FVKESK in the germline V gene. The V gene lost 3 bases and the J gene lost 4 bases, with 12 bases spanning the gap. The CDR3 contains 14 residues. CDR3 protein: CASSHGQGITEAFF. CDR3 in DNA: TGTGCCAGCAGCCATGGGCAGGGCATCACTGAAGCTTTCTTT.

The rearrangement uses TRBV3-1 (or the pseudogene TRBV3-2) and TRBJ1-4, with unresolved D. Per germline, CDR1 LGHDT and CDR2 YNNKEL (reference sequence). V was trimmed by 0 bases and J by 4 bases, leaving 9 bases between them. The CDR3 is 15 amino acids. This CDR3 is CASSQERVINEKLFF. CDR3 sequence (DNA): TGTGCCAGCAGCCAAGAGCGGGTCATTAATGAAAAACTGTTTTTT.